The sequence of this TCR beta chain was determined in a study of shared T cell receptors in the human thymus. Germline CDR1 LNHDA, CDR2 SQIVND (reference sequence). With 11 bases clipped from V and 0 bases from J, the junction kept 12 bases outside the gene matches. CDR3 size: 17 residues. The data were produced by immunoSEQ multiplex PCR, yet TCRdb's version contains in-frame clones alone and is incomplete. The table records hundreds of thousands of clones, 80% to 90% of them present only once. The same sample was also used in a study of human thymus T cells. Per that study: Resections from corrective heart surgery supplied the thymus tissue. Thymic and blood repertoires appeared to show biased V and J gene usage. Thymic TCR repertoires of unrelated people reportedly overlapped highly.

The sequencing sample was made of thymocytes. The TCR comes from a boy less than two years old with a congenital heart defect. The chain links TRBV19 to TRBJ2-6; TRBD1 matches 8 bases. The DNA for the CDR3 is TGTGCCTCGACAGGGGCTGTGTCGGACTCTGGGGCCAACGTCCTGACTTTC. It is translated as CASTGAVSDSGANVLTF.